The rows below give T cell receptor beta chains drawn from one sample of a study of blood T cell repertoires in COVID-19. The repertoire was sequenced with immunoSEQ multiplex PCR; TCRdb's copy has only in-frame clones and lacks some. The sample consists of approximately 110,000 clones, approximately 80% of them appearing once. Sequencing was performed on peripheral blood. Receptor source: a woman older than 75 with active or convalescent COVID-19. CDR3s include the opening cysteine and the closing phenylalanine or tryptophan. Each record gives: J gene, clone size, V gene, CDR3 protein. Expanded clones are given a class, and other clones once, few, many or no size at all.

TRBJ1-5 NA TRBV10-2 CASSEGQGASQPQHF
TRBJ1-1 NA TRBV30 CAGSGGAVEAFF
TRBJ2-1 NA TRBV19 CASSPAAFSYNEQFF
TRBJ2-7 NA TRBV10-3 CAISGAGVMYEQYF
TRBJ2-7 few TRBV6-5 CASGQGKVEQYF
TRBJ2-1 NA TRBV10-2 CASSESTGEQFF
TRBJ2-1 NA TRBV19 CASSSLAGAYNEQFF
TRBJ2-5 NA TRBV5-1 CASSSETQETQYF
TRBJ1-1 NA TRBV27 CASSFGRFTEAFF
TRBJ1-2 NA TRBV6-4 CASSHQAGGNYGYTF
TRBJ2-1 many TRBV7-9 CASTRRALQGAAYNEQFF
TRBJ2-6 NA TRBV5-4 CASSSRTGGLGANVLTF
TRBJ1-4 NA TRBV6-5 CASTNSATNEKLFF
TRBJ1-5 NA TRBV27 CASSTRGHGTEVQPQHF
TRBJ2-2 NA TRBV7-2 CASSLVESTGELFF
TRBJ2-7 NA TRBV11-2 CASSLVGETYEQYF
TRBJ1-1 NA TRBV19 CASGQGRFGTEAFF
TRBJ2-2 NA TRBV7-9 CASRGTANTGELFF
TRBJ2-7 NA TRBV29-1 CSVVRTGTYEQYF
TRBJ2-3 NA TRBV6-6 CASSRRQGVGTDTQYF
TRBJ1-4 NA TRBV5-1 CASSLVLGQVEELFF
TRBJ1-2 NA TRBV5-8 CASSSGVYGYTF
TRBJ1-5 few TRBV7-2 CASSLQTGWDQPQHF
TRBJ2-1 once TRBV18 CASSPVPGLAGNYNEQFF
TRBJ1-4 once TRBV27 CASYDREHEKLFF
TRBJ2-1 many TRBV7-8 CASSWTSGRAAYNEQFF
TRBJ2-1 NA TRBV6-5 CASGTSGRDEQFF
TRBJ2-5 NA TRBV5-4 CASSTSWGQYQETQYF
TRBJ1-1 NA TRBV29-1 CSVEELAGGTEAFF
TRBJ2-7 NA TRBV15 CATSRGPGVYEQYF
TRBJ1-1 few TRBV5-4 CASRPGQGAMYTEAFF
TRBJ2-3 few TRBV6-5 CASSYSGGARSDTQYF
TRBJ2-5 NA TRBV6-1 CASSESASGRGETQYF
TRBJ2-1 NA TRBV15 CATRGLAGTEQFF
TRBJ2-3 few TRBV4-1 CASSQEAGTSTDTQYF
TRBJ2-2 NA TRBV7-3 CASSLNLDTGELFF
TRBJ2-1 NA TRBV7-9 CASSVGLAGGKENEQFF
TRBJ2-7 few TRBV6-6 CASSYGPGQESYEQYF
TRBJ1-4 once TRBV28 CASSQGGAHEKLFF
TRBJ2-4 NA TRBV11-2 CASSLERAKNIQYF
TRBJ2-7 NA TRBV28 CATSRTSGPDRNEQYF
TRBJ2-2 NA TRBV6-6 CASTPRGGHGGELFF
TRBJ2-1 NA TRBV29-1 CSGFDWYNKGNEQFF
TRBJ2-1 NA TRBV2 CASSESRVAGIANEQFF
TRBJ1-2 once TRBV7-2 CASSLVRAGGGYGYTF
TRBJ2-1 NA TRBV19 CASSMLLATNNEQFF
TRBJ2-5 NA TRBV21-1 CASSNPLGKRRETQYF
TRBJ1-3 NA TRBV20-1 CSATDTVTPNTIYF
TRBJ2-7 NA TRBV15 CATSRRLAGYEQYF
TRBJ2-7 NA TRBV9 CASSVVTSGSEQYF
TRBJ2-2 few TRBV2 CASRENTVSTGELFF